Detailed here is one T cell receptor beta chain. This clone was recorded a few times. This clone's antigen is unknown. It has no much larger one-base neighbor in the sample; base qualities were not kept. Other DNA sequences in the same sample also yield this CDR3. This entry belongs to a study of beta chain features in type 1 diabetes (dated by TCRdb to 2017 to 2018). Background for the entire study: No differences in mean age, gender distribution, total cell number or subset yield were found between patients and healthy donors. A total of 107,917,701 sorted cells were examined across all samples, and the number of cells per subset was strongly correlated with RNA yield. The study compared the TCRB repertoires of sorted circulating CD4+ T cell subsets in recently diagnosed type 1 diabetes patients with those in matched healthy donors. Regulatory and stem cell-like memory subsets were obtained from only 8 patients and roughly 8 healthy donors, while naive and central memory subsets were obtained from all 30 or so donors. The paper as a whole reports these results and caveats: The naive, central memory and regulatory TCRB repertoires appeared to resemble one another more closely among patients than among healthy donors. Shorter templates might have been favored by PCR, but patient and control samples were amplified and corrected together, so both groups would have been affected equally by any skew. A moderate but significant shortening of TCRB CDR3 length was observed in type 1 diabetes patients in all four CD4+ subsets. Because the HLA sub-analyses included only small numbers of individuals, any influence of HLA type on TCRB rearrangement was left unresolved. Because cDNA was sequenced instead of genomic DNA, highly expressing activated cells could be over-represented, though the groups showed no difference in activation or CD3 levels. Fewer insertions and more nucleotide deletions at VDJ recombination sites were observed in patients with type 1 diabetes, implying thymic rearrangement abnormalities.

Spanning cysteine to phenylalanine, the CDR3 consists of 11 amino acids. Of the read, only the CDR3 DNA is kept; its 33 bases are in frame from base 1. The germline V gene specifies SGHRS as CDR1 and YFSETQ as CDR2. V sheds 0 bases and J sheds 6 bases, leaving 0 bases between their ends. The entire amount of isolated RNA was reverse transcribed using the High Capacity cDNA Reverse Transcription Kit, so the sequenced TCRB transcripts were expressed ones. Naive, central memory and regulatory T cell samples underwent deep immunoSEQ sequencing, averaging approximately 3.3 million total reads per sample. Sorted cells were lysed in RLT buffer and RNA was extracted with DNase-treated RNeasy Micro or Mini kits, depending on cell number. To prevent cross-contamination, each cell subset was processed individually, whereas patient and healthy donor samples were processed jointly. The immunoSEQ multiplex PCR was used to amplify TCRB sequences from cDNA, generating 87-bp fragments that spanned the CDR3 region. The amplicons were sequenced using the Illumina HiSeq platform. The paper's processing steps were these. PCR bias was corrected computationally using synthetic template baselines, and reads within Hamming distance 2 were collapsed, with unmergeable singletons discarded. By aligning reads against IMGT, V, D and J genes, CDR3 length, and insertions or deletions at six rearrangement sites were assigned. Within each subset, clonotype counts were normalized to the number of sorted cells before true diversity and Gini coefficients were calculated with the tcR R package. The overlap coefficient, calculated on TCRB nucleotide sequences, was used to measure repertoire sharing. Out-of-frame TCRB sequences from naive cells were analyzed as a proxy for the pre-selection repertoire. TCRdb obtained this table from immuneACCESS and retained in-frame rearrangements with V and J assigned. These tables miss some clones; where compared with another copy, unresolved V genes account for less than half of the shortfall, and the remainder is unexplained. V and J calls plus clone size are reproduced from that table; the DNA served to infer D and trimming. In this sample the table shows about 650,000 clones, around an eighth of which occur a single time. The top ten hold roughly 0.11% of the sample.

Each donor gave one peripheral blood draw, averaging roughly 100 mL, which was collected into heparinised tubes. A BD FACSAria II was used to sort naive, central memory, regulatory and stem cell-like memory CD4+ T cells with a panel that included CD45RO, CCR7, CD25, CD127, CD95 and CD27. A purity above 95% was achieved for all sorted populations. PBMCs were isolated right away by Lymphoprep density gradient centrifugation and were stained directly, without culture. Samples were stained and sorted in pairs, with one healthy donor and one patient per experiment, so that batch effects were minimized. The source is a man aged 25 to 40 with type 1 diabetes. This sequence uses TRBV5-1 and TRBJ2-2, with the D gene call left open. What was sequenced was naive CD4+ T cells from blood. The sample's cell subset or site label, decoded: true naive CD4+ T cells. The DNA sequence is TGCGCCAGCAGCTTGGCCGGGGAGCTGTTTTTT. The encoded protein is CASSLAGELFF.